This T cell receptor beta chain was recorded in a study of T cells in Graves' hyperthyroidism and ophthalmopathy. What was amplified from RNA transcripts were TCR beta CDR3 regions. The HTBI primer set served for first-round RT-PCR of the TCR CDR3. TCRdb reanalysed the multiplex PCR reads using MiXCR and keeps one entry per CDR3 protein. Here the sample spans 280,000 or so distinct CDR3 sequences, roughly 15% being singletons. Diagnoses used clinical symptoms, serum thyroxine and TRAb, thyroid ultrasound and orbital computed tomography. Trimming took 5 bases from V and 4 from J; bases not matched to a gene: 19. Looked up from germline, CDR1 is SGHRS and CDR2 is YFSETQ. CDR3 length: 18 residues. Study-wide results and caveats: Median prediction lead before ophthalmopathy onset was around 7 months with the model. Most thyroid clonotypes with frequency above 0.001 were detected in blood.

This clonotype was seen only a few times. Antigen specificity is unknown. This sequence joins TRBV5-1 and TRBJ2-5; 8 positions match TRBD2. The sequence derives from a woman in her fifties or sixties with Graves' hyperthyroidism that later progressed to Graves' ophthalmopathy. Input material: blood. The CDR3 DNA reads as TGCGCCAGCAGTCTGGGGTCGAGCGGGAGTGTAGGAAGAGAGACCCAGTACTTC. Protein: CASSLGSSGSVGRETQYF.